This passage covers 30 T cell receptor beta chains from one sample sequenced in a study of response to subunit inactivated influenza vaccine (dated by TCRdb to 2016 to 2019). Libraries were prepared through RT-PCR. Instrument used: Illumina HiSeq 2500. TCRdb itself trimmed the public reads at Q25 with fastp, ran MiXCR and retained productive beta chains. Rows are unified per CDR3 protein, each entry keeping the most common DNA and genes. This sample lists fewer than 800,000 distinct CDR3 sequences; 15% to 19% were detected once. Jointly, the top ten make up 9.5% to 13% of the sample. This sample comprised PBMCs from blood, obtained 11 to 12 days after vaccination. Receptors originate from a man aged 45 to 65 who received an inactivated influenza vaccine. Donor details come from another sample of the same person, matched by shared clones.

This rearrangement joins TRBV30 to TRBJ2-7; 7 nucleotides agree with TRBD2. Germline lookup yields CDR1 GTSNPN and CDR2 SVGIG (reference sequence). The CDR3 has 14 amino acids. J gave up 0 bases and V 3 bases, and 5 bases lay outside the gene matches. The CDR3 nucleotides read TGTGCCTGGAGAGCGGGGACGGTCTCCTACGAGCAGTACTTC. Translating it yields CAWRAGTVSYEQYF.

The chain is built from TRBV9 and TRBJ2-3; D remains unclear. The CDR3 has 15 residues. The V and J ends lost 3 bases and 4 bases respectively, with 15 bases between them. Germline V gene sequence: CDR1 SGDLS, CDR2 YYNGEE. The CDR3 loop is CASSALTGGSDTQYF. Here the CDR3 DNA reads TGTGCCAGCAGCGCCCTAACGGGTGGCTCAGATACGCAGTATTTT.

This clonotype has ten or more counts. The chain uses TRBV5-6 and TRBJ2-3; no clear D gene. In germline, CDR1 is SGHDT, CDR2 YYEEEE. The CDR3 loop spans 13 amino acids. V shed 0 bases and J shed 4 bases, with 6 bases lying between them. The CDR3 sequence is CASSLAIPDTQYF. CDR3 DNA: TGTGCCAGCAGCTTGGCGATACCAGATACGCAGTATTTT. The whole variable domain, filled in from reference TRBV5-6 and TRBJ2-3, reads DAGVTQSPTHLIKTRGQQVTLRCSPKSGHDTVSWYQQALGQGPQFIFQYYEEEERQRGNFPDRFSGHQFPNYSSELNVNALLLGDSALYLCASSLAIPDTQYFGPGTRLTVL.

CDR3 in amino acids: CSASLTTGGNEQYF. CDR3 nucleotide sequence: TGCAGTGCTAGTCTAACGACAGGGGGCAACGAGCAGTACTTC. The chain recombines TRBV20-1 with TRBJ2-7; 10 bases are a match to TRBD1. J gave up 5 bases and V 3 bases, and 7 bases lay outside the gene matches. CDR3 length equals 14 residues. CDR1 and CDR2 from the germline V gene are DFQATT and SNEGSKA (reference sequence).

The chain uses TRBV6-1 and TRBJ1-2, with D uncertain. V lost 6 bases to trimming and J lost 2 bases, with 22 bases between them. This CDR3 is 17 amino acids long. The germline gives CDR1 MNHNS, CDR2 SASEGT. The CDR3 loop reads CASSPGWTNIKNYGYTF. For the CDR3, the DNA is TGTGCCAGCAGCCCCGGTTGGACGAATATCAAAAACTATGGCTACACCTTC.

The J gene is TRBJ2-7, the V gene TRBV28; 7 bases agree with TRBD1. CDR1 is MDHEN and CDR2 is SYDVKM in the germline V gene. The V and J ends lost 3 bases and 7 bases, in that order; junction bases with no gene match: 15. The CDR3 is 16 residues long. This chain's CDR3 is CASSFALRDSLLEQYF. CDR3 sequence (DNA): TGTGCCAGCAGTTTTGCACTCCGGGACAGCCTCCTGGAGCAGTACTTC.

In nucleotides, the CDR3 is TGTGCCAGCAGCTTAGCCAGACGTGGACTAGCGACGTCCTACGAGCAGTACTTC. It is translated as CASSLARRGLATSYEQYF. The genes are TRBV7-2 and TRBJ2-7, with 9 bases aligning to TRBD2. The CDR3 covers 18 residues. CDR1 and CDR2 from the germline V gene are SGHTA and FQGNSA. V lost 0 bases, J lost 1 base, and 10 bases stayed unmatched.

The chain combines TRBV7-3 with TRBJ2-1; D possibly corresponds to TRBD2 (6 bases). This CDR3 comprises 17 residues. Germline-derived CDR1 and CDR2 are SGHTA and FQGTGA. V was shortened by 4 bases and J by 0 bases, with 16 bases between the two germline ends. The DNA for the CDR3 is TGTGCCAGCAGCTCCACCGGGGACTTGAACTCCTACAATGAGCAGTTCTTC. Amino acid sequence: CASSSTGDLNSYNEQFF. The full variable domain, with the rest looked up from reference TRBV7-3 and TRBJ2-1, is GAGVSQTPSNKVTEKGKYVELRCDPISGHTALYWYRQSLGQGPEFLIYFQGTGAADDSGLPNDRFFAVRPEGSVSTLKIQRTERGDSAVYLCASSSTGDLNSYNEQFFGPGTRLTVL.

This clonotype was picked up a small number of times. The CDR3 reads CASSGLAGREQYF. CDR3 nucleotides: TGTGCCAGCTCGGGTCTAGCGGGACGCGAGCAGTACTTC. The V gene is TRBV12-3 or TRBV12-4, the J gene TRBJ2-7, with 9 positions matching TRBD2. Trimming removed 8 bases from V and 6 bases from J; junction bases left unmatched: 8. The CDR3 has 13 amino acids.

The chain recombines TRBV5-1 with TRBJ2-5; D call uncertain. Germline lookup yields CDR1 SGHRS and CDR2 YFSETQ. The V end was cut by 0 bases, the J end by 1 base, with 7 bases between. This CDR3 contains 14 residues. CDR3 coding DNA: TGCGCCAGCAGCTTGGAGTGGGGCCAAGAGACCCAGTACTTC. It encodes CASSLEWGQETQYF.

This clonotype was observed a few times. This chain connects TRBV3-1 to TRBJ1-2, with 9 bases fitting TRBD1. The J segment lost 7 bases and the V segment lost 4 bases, leaving 16 bases of the junction unmatched. Germline V gene lookup returns CDR1 LGHDT and CDR2 YNNKEL (reference sequence). The CDR3 contains 17 residues. DNA for the CDR3: TGTGCCAGCAGCCTGAGGGGTTTCGGGGACAGGGAGTTTGGCTACACCTTC. Its translation: CASSLRGFGDREFGYTF.

In its sample, this clonotype was seen a few times. The V call is TRBV20-1, the J call TRBJ2-1; 7 nucleotides align to TRBD2. This CDR3 region has 15 residues. The V segment lost 0 bases and the J segment 4 bases; nucleotides outside the gene matches: 6. CDR1 DFQATT and CDR2 SNEGSKA come from the germline V gene (reference sequence). The CDR3 loop is CSAREELATYNEQFF. The CDR3 nucleotides are TGCAGTGCTAGAGAGGAACTAGCGACTTACAATGAGCAGTTCTTC.

The table lists this clonotype with a few counts. This chain joins TRBV7-2 and TRBJ2-3; 9 nucleotides align to TRBD2. CDR1 and CDR2 (germline): SGHTA, FQGNSA. The CDR3 consists of 16 residues. The V segment lost 1 base and the J segment 4 bases; nucleotides outside the gene matches: 6. The CDR3 sequence: CASSLVPTSGSDTQYF. The CDR3, as DNA: TGTGCCAGCAGCTTAGTTCCGACTAGCGGTTCAGATACGCAGTATTTT.

This clonotype was counted ten times or more. The V gene is TRBV7-9, the J gene TRBJ2-1; maybe TRBD2 (5 bases). V shed 10 bases and J shed 4 bases, with 17 bases lying between them. Germline V CDR1 and CDR2: SEHNR, FQNEAQ (reference sequence). The CDR3 length is 14 residues. This CDR3 reads CAIPYGLSYNEQFF. In DNA, the CDR3 is TGTGCCATCCCGTATGGACTCTCATACAATGAGCAGTTCTTC.

With regard to this clonotype: Mismatch with germline at one junction end may stem from a read error. The chain links TRBV11-2 to TRBJ2-1, with 14 bases aligning to TRBD2. The CDR3 has 16 residues. CDR1 is SGHAT and CDR2 is FQNNGV in the germline V gene. CDR3: CASSKTPGLAGEEQFF. CDR3 nucleotide sequence: TGTGCCAGCAGCAAGACTCCGGGACTAGCGGGGGAGGAGCAGTTCTTT.

This clonotype came up a few times. This chain connects TRBV20-1 to TRBJ1-1, with a possible D match to TRBD1 (6 bases). V was pared by 0 bases and J by 5 bases, with 13 bases between. There are 14 residues in the CDR3. Germline-derived CDR1 and CDR2 are DFQATT and SNEGSKA (reference sequence). CDR3 DNA: TGCAGTGCTAGAGAGGCAGGGGCGAGGACTGAAGCTTTCTTT. Translating gives CSAREAGARTEAFF.

This clonotype occurred many times. The chain uses TRBV7-2 and TRBJ2-1; tentative D call: TRBD1 (5 bases). The CDR3 totals 16 residues. Trimming pared 7 bases from V and 1 base from J, leaving 17 bases between. Looked up from germline, CDR1 is SGHTA and CDR2 is FQGNSA. The CDR3 region has the DNA TGTGCCAGCACCGGATTAGGGGCGGAGTCCTACAATGAGCAGTTCTTC. Translating it yields CASTGLGAESYNEQFF.

Only a few counts were recorded for this clonotype. This rearrangement joins TRBV6-2 or TRBV6-3 to TRBJ2-2; tentatively, D is TRBD2 (5 bases). The CDR3 runs 13 residues. With 2 bases removed from V and 7 bases from J, the gap between germline ends came to 8 bases. Germline loops: CDR1 MNHEY, CDR2 SVGEGT. CDR3 protein: CASSYPTSGELFF. The CDR3 DNA reads as TGTGCCAGCAGTTACCCCACTAGCGGGGAGCTGTTTTTT.

This clonotype turned up a few times. V usage is TRBV10-3 and J usage is TRBJ2-7; the match to TRBD1 covers 8 bases. V lost 4 bases to trimming and J lost 2 bases; unmatched junction nucleotides: 4. The CDR3 runs to 14 residues. Germline V CDR1 and CDR2: ENHRY, SYGVKD. The DNA of the CDR3 is TGTGCCATCAGTGTTGCAGGGGGCGCCTACGAGCAGTACTTC. Protein product: CAISVAGGAYEQYF.

This clonotype occurred a few times. The CDR3 protein is CSAVDSTNQPQHF. The DNA of the CDR3 is TGCAGTGCCGTCGACAGTACCAATCAGCCCCAGCATTTT. The chain is built from TRBV20-1 and TRBJ1-5; tentative D call: TRBD1 (5 bases). The CDR3 contains 13 residues. CDR1 is DFQATT and CDR2 is SNEGSKA in the germline V gene (reference sequence). V was cut by 6 bases and J by 3 bases, with 12 bases left in between.

The table lists this clonotype with a few counts. The chain uses TRBV5-1 and TRBJ2-6; 7 bases fit TRBD1. Per the germline V gene, CDR1 is SGHRS and CDR2 is YFSETQ. This CDR3 is 15 amino acids long. The V and J ends lost 3 bases and 2 bases, in that order; junction bases with no gene match: 2. CDR3 sequence: CASSSDRAGANVLTF. CDR3 nucleotides: TGCGCCAGCAGCTCCGACAGGGCTGGGGCCAACGTCCTGACTTTC.

The V gene is TRBV10-3, the J gene TRBJ2-5; 10 bases line up with TRBD2. Per the germline V gene, CDR1 is ENHRY and CDR2 is SYGVKD. Trimming at V came to 0 bases and at J to 5 bases, leaving 6 bases not matched to a gene. The CDR3 extends over 16 amino acids. The CDR3 sequence: CAISESLAGGGETQYF. DNA of the CDR3: TGTGCCATCAGTGAGTCGTTAGCGGGAGGAGGGGAGACCCAGTACTTC.

This clonotype was detected a few times. The V and J genes are TRBV23-1 and TRBJ1-6; no reliable D call. TRBV23-1 is marked as an open reading frame, function uncertain. The CDR3 runs to 16 residues. The germline V and J ends were trimmed by 0 bases and 7 bases, with 13 bases remaining between them. The CDR3 DNA follows: TGCGCCAGCAGTCAATCCGACCCGAACCCCAATTCACCCCTCCACTTT. It is translated as CASSQSDPNPNSPLHF.

About this clonotype: Germline and junction disagree at one end, which may indicate a read error. This chain connects TRBV20-1 to TRBJ2-1; 9 nucleotides align to TRBD2. CDR1 is DFQATT, CDR2 SNEGSKA, per germline (reference sequence). The CDR3 sequence is 13 residues long. CDR3 amino acids: CSARMAGGTRPIF. The CDR3 region has the DNA TGCAGTGCTAGAATGGCGGGGGGGACTCGGCCTATCTTC.

In its sample, this clonotype was seen a few times. V is TRBV7-2 and J is TRBJ2-7; D may match TRBD1 or TRBD2 (6 bases each). The CDR3 runs 15 residues. Trimming removed 1 base from V and 1 base from J, with 11 bases in between. The germline V gene encodes CDR1 SGHTA and CDR2 FQGNSA. In DNA form, the CDR3 reads TGTGCCAGCAGCTTAGGGGGGGCGAGGTCCTACGAGCAGTACTTC. It is translated as CASSLGGARSYEQYF. Drawing the rest from reference TRBV7-2 and TRBJ2-7, the complete variable domain is GAGVSQSPSNKVTEKGKDVELRCDPISGHTALYWYRQSLGQGLEFLIYFQGNSAPDKSGLPSDRFSAERTGGSVSTLTIQRTQQEDSAVYLCASSLGGARSYEQYFGPGTRLTVT.

J is TRBJ2-5 and V is TRBV19, with a possible D match to TRBD1 (6 bases). The V and J ends lost 7 bases and 1 base respectively, with 13 bases between them. This CDR3 is built from 14 residues. Germline V gene sequence: CDR1 LNHDA, CDR2 SQIVND (reference sequence). The CDR3 DNA sequence: TGTGCCAGTACCCTGACAGGTACCCAAGAGACCCAGTACTTC. It codes for CASTLTGTQETQYF.

This clonotype was observed at least ten times. The junction shows a germline mismatch at one end, possibly a read error. This chain links TRBV12-3 or TRBV12-4 with TRBJ2-1, with 12 bases identical to TRBD2. The CDR3 is 14 amino acids. CDR3 sequence (DNA): TGTGCCAGCAGTCTAGCGGGAGGGTTCGATGAGCAGTTCTTC. Protein product: CASSLAGGFDEQFF.

This clonotype has ten or more counts. V and J are TRBV7-9 and TRBJ2-1, with 7 bases lining up with TRBD1. CDR3 length: 15 amino acids. The J segment lost 4 bases and the V segment lost 5 bases, leaving 8 bases of the junction unmatched. Germline V lookup: CDR1 SEHNR, CDR2 FQNEAQ (reference sequence). The CDR3 DNA reads as TGTGCCAGCAGCCCTAAGGGGGCGCGTTACAATGAGCAGTTCTTC. Protein sequence: CASSPKGARYNEQFF.

The chain joins TRBV20-1 to TRBJ2-7, with TRBD2 identical over 10 bases. Germline lookup yields CDR1 DFQATT and CDR2 SNEGSKA (reference sequence). CDR3 size: 15 residues. The junction had 7 bases not matched to a gene; V was cut back by 5 bases and J by 0 bases. CDR3 in amino acids: CSAEPGTSASYEQYF. As DNA, the CDR3 is TGCAGTGCTGAACCCGGGACTAGCGCCTCCTACGAGCAGTACTTC.

The chain carries TRBV7-2 and TRBJ2-4, with a possible D match to TRBD1 (5 bases). Germline V gene lookup returns CDR1 SGHTA and CDR2 FQGNSA. V lost 5 bases and J 0 bases, leaving 17 bases between the germline ends. The CDR3 is 17 residues long. The CDR3 nucleotides read TGTGCCAGCAGCCTTACTGACAGTCTACTAGCCAAAAACATTCAGTACTTC. This sequence encodes CASSLTDSLLAKNIQYF.